These 24 T cell receptor beta chains were sequenced from one sample in a study of tumor-infiltrating lymphocytes in oesophageal squamous cell carcinoma. TCRdb recomputed calls from the PCR reads with MiXCR, one row per CDR3 protein. The table lists about 21,000 distinct CDR3 sequences, roughly two fifths of them singletons, with less than 45% in the top ten. The sequenced sample consisted of esophageal tumor tissue. These TCRs come from a male donor with esophageal squamous cell carcinoma.

The genes are TRBV10-2 and TRBJ2-1, with D uncertain. The germline V gene has CDR1 WSHSY and CDR2 SAAADI. The V and J ends lost 4 bases and 6 bases respectively, with 4 bases between them. The CDR3 totals 11 residues. CDR3 DNA: TGCGCCAGCAGTGGGCTCAATGAGCAGTTCTTC. Encoded protein: CASSGLNEQFF.

The table lists this clonotype with many counts. This sequence joins TRBV5-1 and TRBJ2-1; no firm D call. Trimming stripped 4 bases from V and 10 bases from J, with 12 bases between. Looked up from germline, CDR1 is SGHRS and CDR2 is YFSETQ. The CDR3 spans 12 residues. CDR3: CASSEEVREQFF. The CDR3 nucleotides are TGCGCCAGCAGCGAAGAGGTCCGAGAGCAGTTCTTC.

This clonotype occurred many times. The genes are TRBV10-3 and TRBJ1-1, with a weak D call TRBD1 (5 bases). This CDR3 spans 15 amino acids. Germline V gene sequence: CDR1 ENHRY, CDR2 SYGVKD. V was pared by 8 bases and J by 1 base, with 17 bases between. The CDR3 DNA sequence: TGTGCCATCCGACCCGGGACGGTAACGAACACTGAAGCTTTCTTT. Amino acids: CAIRPGTVTNTEAFF.

The chain joins TRBV7-3 to TRBJ2-4; maybe TRBD1 (5 bases). The tail of the sequence fits TRBJ2-1 better, so the J call may be wrong. Germline CDR1 SGHTA, CDR2 FQGTGA. CDR3 size: 13 residues. The CDR3 DNA reads TGTGCCAGCAGCTTATTGTTGGGGCAGGAGCAGTTCTTC. This gives the protein CASSLLLGQEQFF.

This clonotype was observed many times. The V call is TRBV6-1, the J call TRBJ2-1; D gene uncertain. Trimming took 6 bases from V and 8 from J, leaving 11 bases between them. CDR1 MNHNS and CDR2 SASEGT come from the germline V gene. This CDR3 is 12 amino acids long. The CDR3 sequence: CASSAVGHEQFF. The CDR3 DNA sequence: TGTGCCAGCAGCGCCGTGGGCCATGAGCAGTTCTTC.

Relative to its sample, this clonotype is medium-sized (0.01 to 0.1%). The chain links TRBV7-3 to TRBJ2-5; 10 nucleotides agree with TRBD2. V dropped 5 bases and J dropped 6; count of bases not matched to a gene: 6. This CDR3 contains 14 residues. Germline V gene sequence: CDR1 SGHTA, CDR2 FQGTGA. CDR3 coding DNA: TGTGCCAGCAGCGAAGGGGGACTAGCGAAGACCCAGTACTTC. Residues: CASSEGGLAKTQYF.

The chain links TRBV7-3 to TRBJ2-1; 7 positions agree with TRBD2. Unmatched junction bases numbered 7, after V lost 5 bases and J lost 6 bases. The CDR3 contains 14 residues. Germline V gene data show CDR1 as SGHTA and CDR2 as FQGTGA. CDR3 nucleotides: TGTGCCAGCAGCATTACCGGCGGGAGCAATGAGCAGTTCTTC. Protein sequence: CASSITGGSNEQFF. The whole variable domain, remainder taken from reference TRBV7-3 and TRBJ2-1, is GAGVSQTPSNKVTEKGKYVELRCDPISGHTALYWYRQSLGQGPEFLIYFQGTGAADDSGLPNDRFFAVRPEGSVSTLKIQRTERGDSAVYLCASSITGGSNEQFFGPGTRLTVL.

This clonotype has only a few counts. The genes are TRBV6-6 and TRBJ2-7; 8 bases match TRBD2. CDR1 and CDR2 from the germline V gene are MNHNY and SVGAGI (reference sequence). The trim removed 2 bases at V and 5 bases at J, leaving 2 bases unmatched. The CDR3 contains 13 residues. For the CDR3, the DNA is TGTGCCAGCAGTTACAGGACTAGCAACGAGCAGTACTTC. As protein: CASSYRTSNEQYF.

In the case of this clonotype: This CDR3 is missing its conserved last phenylalanine or tryptophan, likely due to a read error. No DNA is shown, since the ends of the CDR3 on it are uncertain; the CDR3 is the one TCRdb lists. This chain connects TRBV28 to TRBJ2-1; the table assigns TRBD1, which was not confirmed against the DNA. The length of the CDR3 is 16 amino acids, counting both ends. The V gene's germline CDR1 is MDHEN and CDR2 SYDVKM. CDR3 sequence reads: CASSAGGGNYGYTFGS.

This chain uses TRBV3-1 with TRBJ1-1; D is ambiguous. Per the germline V gene, CDR1 is LGHDT and CDR2 is YNNKEL (reference sequence). This CDR3 comprises 13 residues. V was pared by 4 bases and J by 0 bases, with 6 bases between. CDR3 bases: TGTGCCAGCAGCCGCCTAGTGAACACTGAAGCTTTCTTT. Translation: CASSRLVNTEAFF.

V is TRBV11-3 and J is TRBJ2-2; D is perhaps TRBD1 or TRBD2 (5 bases each). From germline, CDR1 is SGHNT and CDR2 YENEEA. Trimming stripped 1 base from V and 2 bases from J, with 29 bases between. CDR3 length equals 22 residues. The CDR3 reads CASSLVDRLTGGPGENTGELFF. The CDR3 DNA sequence: TGTGCCAGCAGCTTAGTAGACCGACTCACAGGCGGGCCTGGAGAAAACACCGGGGAGCTGTTTTTT.

This clonotype was seen at least ten times. This chain links TRBV27 with TRBJ2-7, with D tentatively TRBD1 (6 bases). The germline V and J ends were trimmed by 3 bases and 2 bases, with 11 bases remaining between them. Germline V CDR1 and CDR2: MNHEY, SMNVEV (reference sequence). The CDR3 has 14 amino acids. CDR3 residues: CASSFRGPAYEQYF. The CDR3 nucleotides read TGTGCCAGCAGTTTCAGGGGCCCTGCCTACGAGCAGTACTTC.

The chain employs TRBV19 and TRBJ2-5; D assignment may be TRBD1 or TRBD2 (6 bases each). The J call is in doubt because the DNA end fits TRBJ2-1 better. The CDR3 consists of 15 residues. Germline CDR1 reads LNHDA; CDR2 reads SQIVND (reference sequence). The CDR3 bases are TGTGCCAGTAGTAAAGGGGGTGGGCCGGACTACGAGCAGTTCTTC. Protein sequence: CASSKGGGPDYEQFF.

This clonotype was found many times. This rearrangement joins TRBV3-1 to TRBJ1-2; D unclear. Trimming took 2 bases from V and 8 from J, leaving 9 bases between them. This CDR3 spans 12 amino acids. The germline CDR1 and CDR2 sequences are LGHDT and YNNKEL (reference sequence). The CDR3 DNA reads TGTGCCAGCAGCCAAACTTCGGAGGGCTACACCTTC. Residues: CASSQTSEGYTF.

This clonotype was observed many times. This may come from a read error, since a much larger clone is one base off. The chain is built from TRBV7-2 and TRBJ2-7; tentatively, D is TRBD2 (6 bases). Trimming stripped 5 bases from V and 7 bases from J, with 21 bases between. In germline, CDR1 is SGHTA, CDR2 FQGNSA. The CDR3 is 15 residues long. CDR3 amino acids: CASSHVGSLAYEQYF. In nucleotides, the CDR3 is TGTGCCAGCAGCCACGTGGGGAGTCTAGCGTATGAGCAGTACTTC.

V usage is TRBV20-1 and J usage is TRBJ2-7; TRBD2 aligns across 7 bases. The germline V gene has CDR1 DFQATT and CDR2 SNEGSKA (reference sequence). Trimming took 0 bases from V and 0 from J; bases not matched to a gene: 8. The length of the CDR3 is 16 residues. Written as DNA, the CDR3 is TGCAGTGCTAGAGATGGAGGAGCGGGGAGCTCCTACGAGCAGTACTTC. This translates into CSARDGGAGSSYEQYF.

This chain links TRBV7-8 with TRBJ2-5; a possible D gene is TRBD2 (5 bases). The DNA matches TRBJ2-7 better at its end, which makes the J call doubtful. The germline V gene has CDR1 SGHVS and CDR2 FQNEAQ. This CDR3 is 11 amino acids long. The CDR3: CASSDYYEQYF. As DNA, the CDR3 is TGTGCCAGCAGCGACTACTACGAGCAGTACTTC.

The genes are TRBV23-1 and TRBJ1-2, with a tentative D call TRBD1 (5 bases). TRBV23-1 is an open reading frame whose function is uncertain. Trimming removed 3 bases at V and 3 bases at J, with 14 bases between. This CDR3 region has 15 residues. The CDR3 nucleotides read TGCGCCAGCAGTCAGGTGGGGCAGACTGACTATGGCTACACCTTC. It yields the protein CASSQVGQTDYGYTF.

The V gene is TRBV7-6, the J gene TRBJ2-1; D perhaps matches TRBD2 (6 bases). CDR1 and CDR2 from the germline V gene are SGHVS and FNYEAQ. This CDR3 has 17 residues. V lost 3 bases and J lost 7, with 22 bases in between. CDR3 region: CASSFLAAELGGNEQFF. In DNA form, the CDR3 reads TGTGCCAGCAGCTTCTTAGCGGCCGAGTTGGGTGGAAATGAGCAGTTCTTC.

The rearrangement links TRBV7-6 to TRBJ1-4, with D possibly TRBD1 on 6 matching bases. Trimming cost V 5 bases and J 3 bases, with 13 bases left between them. The CDR3 runs to 15 residues. Germline CDR1 SGHVS, CDR2 FNYEAQ. The CDR3: CASSPPGAANEKLFF. The CDR3 DNA follows: TGTGCCAGCAGCCCTCCGGGGGCTGCTAATGAAAAACTGTTTTTT.

This clonotype was recorded many times. The V gene is TRBV28, the J gene TRBJ2-7; 10 bases are a match to TRBD1. The V gene end was trimmed by 5 bases and the J gene end by 1 base; junction bases not matched to a gene: 5. CDR1 and CDR2 (germline): MDHEN, SYDVKM. This CDR3 spans 15 amino acids. CDR3 region: CASSESGQGSYEQYF. In nucleotides, the CDR3 is TGTGCCAGCAGTGAGTCGGGACAGGGGTCCTACGAGCAGTACTTC.

The rearrangement uses TRBV7-3 and TRBJ2-7; 8 positions match TRBD1. The CDR3 is 14 residues long. Trimming took 4 bases from V and 2 from J; bases not matched to a gene: 4. From germline, CDR1 is SGHTA and CDR2 FQGTGA. The CDR3 reads CASSSGGQAYEQYF. CDR3 DNA sequence: TGTGCCAGCAGCTCCGGGGGACAGGCCTACGAGCAGTACTTC.

The J gene is TRBJ1-4, the V gene TRBV7-2, with 8 bases identical to TRBD1. CDR1 is SGHTA and CDR2 is FQGNSA in the germline V gene. The CDR3 spans 14 residues. The V segment lost 5 bases and the J segment 8 bases; nucleotides outside the gene matches: 7. The CDR3 spells CASSLTGGQEKLFF. The DNA of the CDR3 is TGTGCCAGCAGCCTAACAGGGGGTCAAGAAAAACTGTTTTTT.

CDR3 bases: TGTGCCAGCAGTTCGGAGGGATTGACGCACAATGAGCAGTACTTC. As protein: CASSSEGLTHNEQYF. The V and J genes are TRBV6-8 and TRBJ2-5; TRBD2 is a possible D gene (6 bases). CDR1 is MNHGY, CDR2 SAAAGT, per germline. This CDR3 contains 15 residues. Trimming took 4 bases from V and 11 from J, leaving 23 bases between them.